These 22 T cell receptor beta chains came from one sample sequenced in a study of blood T cell repertoires in COVID-19 (dated by TCRdb to 2020 to 2022). The library came from the immunoSEQ multiplex PCR assay. As stored in TCRdb, this immuneACCESS dataset retains in-frame rearrangements with V and J assigned. A fraction of the clones does not appear; measured against another copy, unresolved V genes explain less than half of the discrepancy, and the remainder lacks a known reason. This sample comprises about 80,000 clones, 65% to 85% of them detected only once. The ten largest account for less than 20% of the sample. Sequencing was performed on peripheral blood. Receptor source: a woman aged 80 or older with acute or convalescent COVID-19.

This clone was observed a few times. V usage is TRBV11-2 and J usage is TRBJ1-1, with D possibly TRBD1 on 6 matching bases. The CDR3 extends over 14 amino acids. Trimming removed 4 bases from V and 2 bases from J, with 11 bases in between. Germline CDR1 is SGHAT and CDR2 is FQNNGV. This CDR3 is CASSSLGGNTEAFF. As DNA, the CDR3 is TGTGCCAGCAGCTCCTTAGGGGGAAACACTGAAGCTTTCTTT.

The genes are TRBV10-2 and TRBJ2-3; weak D call: TRBD2 (6 bases). This CDR3 is 11 amino acids long. The germline V gene encodes CDR1 WSHSY and CDR2 SAAADI. The germline V and J ends were trimmed by 6 bases and 8 bases, with 9 bases remaining between them. The CDR3 DNA sequence: TGCGCCAGCAGAGCGGAGGGTACGCAGTATTTT. As protein: CASRAEGTQYF.

This clone has a single count. The CDR3, as DNA: TGTGCCAGCAGCCCGACTACCCTTCCTTACAATGAGCAGTTCTTC. Translating gives CASSPTTLPYNEQFF. This chain links TRBV6-5 with TRBJ2-1; a weak D match, TRBD2 (5 bases). This CDR3 has 15 residues. Germline loops: CDR1 MNHEY, CDR2 SVGAGI. Trimming took 6 bases from V and 4 from J, leaving 16 bases between them.

The J gene is TRBJ2-1, the V gene TRBV10-3; TRBD1 is a possible D gene (8 bases). The germline CDR1 and CDR2 sequences are ENHRY and SYGVKD. The CDR3 is 13 residues long. With 9 bases removed from V and 3 bases from J, the gap between germline ends came to 12 bases. The CDR3 DNA is TGTGCCATTACAGGGGGGGTCTACAATGAGCAGTTCTTC. Its translation is CAITGGVYNEQFF.

The chain combines TRBV5-5 with TRBJ2-5, with TRBD2 matching 10 bases. The CDR3 loop spans 15 amino acids. Trimming at V came to 0 bases and at J to 7 bases, leaving 6 bases not matched to a gene. Germline V gives CDR1 SGHKS, CDR2 YYEKEE (reference sequence). The CDR3 nucleotides are TGTGCCAGCAGCTTGGTAGCGGGGGGCCCTAGGACCCAGTACTTC. It specifies CASSLVAGGPRTQYF.

The rearrangement links TRBV11-2 to TRBJ2-7, with 8 bases that match TRBD1. J gave up 7 bases and V 8 bases, and 16 bases lay outside the gene matches. Per the germline V gene, CDR1 is SGHAT and CDR2 is FQNNGV. The CDR3 is made up of 15 amino acids. In DNA form, the CDR3 reads TGTGCCAGCGGACCCCCAGGGGGCGCTTCAAGGGAGCAGTACTTC. Residues: CASGPPGGASREQYF.

The rearrangement joins TRBV6-1 to TRBJ2-7, with D perhaps matching TRBD1 (6 bases). Germline V gene sequence: CDR1 MNHNS, CDR2 SASEGT. Trimming cost V 1 base and J 7 bases, with 23 bases left between them. The CDR3 has 17 residues. This CDR3 is CASSEDAAPGQFKEQYF. The CDR3 DNA sequence: TGTGCCAGCAGTGAAGACGCCGCCCCAGGACAGTTCAAAGAGCAGTACTTC.

The chain has TRBV19 and TRBJ2-5, with 15 bases fitting TRBD2. Germline values: CDR1 LNHDA, CDR2 SQIVND (reference sequence). This CDR3 region has 18 residues. The J segment lost 5 bases and the V segment lost 6 bases, leaving 13 bases of the junction unmatched. CDR3 sequence reads: CASSPGLAGGRRAETQYF. CDR3 DNA sequence: TGTGCCAGTAGCCCGGGACTAGCGGGGGGAAGACGTGCGGAGACCCAGTACTTC.

The chain links TRBV10-2 to TRBJ2-3; D is undetermined. The V gene's germline CDR1 is WSHSY and CDR2 SAAADI. V was pared by 3 bases and J by 2 bases, with 9 bases between. This CDR3 has 14 amino acids. CDR3 loop: CASSDPTPTDTQYF. The CDR3 region has the DNA TGCGCCAGCAGTGATCCTACCCCCACAGATACGCAGTATTTT.

The chain uses TRBV7-2 and TRBJ1-5; no reliable D call. V gave up 0 bases and J gave up 6 bases, with 9 bases separating them. CDR3 size: 14 residues. Germline CDR1 and CDR2: SGHTA and FQGNSA. The CDR3, as DNA: TGTGCCAGCAGCTTAGCATGGGGAGGTCAGCCCCAGCATTTT. It yields the protein CASSLAWGGQPQHF.

This clone was observed a single time. This chain connects TRBV7-3 to TRBJ2-6; D is unresolved. This CDR3 region has 15 residues. Trimming took off 5 bases at V and 0 bases at J, with 8 bases between the two ends. Germline V lookup: CDR1 SGHTA, CDR2 FQGTGA. Here the CDR3 DNA reads TGTGCCAGCAGCGGCCCGGGCTCTGGGGCCAACGTCCTGACTTTC. Amino acid sequence: CASSGPGSGANVLTF.

In nucleotides, the CDR3 is TGTGCCAGCAGCGCTTGGGGACAGTTTTCCCAAGAGACCCAGTACTTC. Translation: CASSAWGQFSQETQYF. The gene calls are TRBV5-6 and TRBJ2-5; TRBD1 matches 7 bases. The germline V gene encodes CDR1 SGHDT and CDR2 YYEEEE. CDR3 length: 16 residues. Trimming cost V 4 bases and J 1 base; bases outside gene matches: 10. The variable domain in full, with the rest retrieved from reference TRBV5-6 and TRBJ2-5, is DAGVTQSPTHLIKTRGQQVTLRCSPKSGHDTVSWYQQALGQGPQFIFQYYEEEERQRGNFPDRFSGHQFPNYSSELNVNALLLGDSALYLCASSAWGQFSQETQYFGPGTRLLVL.

The chain combines TRBV27 with TRBJ1-2; D remains ambiguous. Per the germline V gene, CDR1 is MNHEY and CDR2 is SMNVEV (reference sequence). V lost 5 bases, J lost 5 bases, and 12 bases lay in between. The CDR3 length is 13 residues. CDR3 residues: CASSPYTGYGYTF. DNA for the CDR3: TGTGCCAGCAGTCCTTACACGGGATATGGCTACACCTTC.

The V call is TRBV30, the J call TRBJ1-5; the match to TRBD1 covers 8 bases. Germline loops: CDR1 GTSNPN, CDR2 SVGIG (reference sequence). The length of the CDR3 is 14 residues. Trimming removed 3 bases from V and 7 bases from J; junction bases left unmatched: 8. This chain's CDR3 is CAWRPDRGGQPQHF. CDR3 sequence (DNA): TGTGCCTGGAGACCTGACAGGGGAGGCCAGCCCCAGCATTTT.

Concerning this clone: Other nucleotide sequences in the sample specify the same CDR3. The V and J genes are TRBV12-5 and TRBJ1-2; D ambiguous. Trimming removed 5 bases at V and 1 base at J, with 11 bases between. CDR1 and CDR2 (germline): LGHNT, FRNRAP. This CDR3 spans 14 amino acids. As DNA, the CDR3 is TGTGCTAGTGGTAATCCGGGGAGTAACTATGGCTACACCTTC. Translated, it gives CASGNPGSNYGYTF. Looking up the rest from reference TRBV12-5 and TRBJ1-2 gives the full variable domain: DARVTQTPRHKVTEMGQEVTMRCQPILGHNTVFWYRQTMMQGLELLAYFRNRAPLDDSGMPKDRFSAEMPDATLATLKIQPSEPRDSAVYFCASGNPGSNYGYTFGSGTRLTVV.

This chain links TRBV6-5 with TRBJ2-1, with D perhaps TRBD1 (7 bases). CDR1 is MNHEY, CDR2 SVGAGI, per germline. The CDR3 runs to 15 residues. Trimming pared 5 bases from V and 7 bases from J, leaving 18 bases between. The CDR3, as DNA: TGTGCCAGCAGTCAGACAGGGAGGCTATTAAATGAGCAGTTCTTC. Amino acid sequence: CASSQTGRLLNEQFF.

V usage is TRBV11-2 and J usage is TRBJ2-3; D is undetermined. CDR3 size: 15 residues. Germline CDR1 and CDR2: SGHAT and FQNNGV. V was trimmed by 0 bases and J by 4 bases, leaving 11 bases between them. CDR3 DNA sequence: TGTGCCAGCAGCTTAGATTCCCCGCTAGCAGATACGCAGTATTTT. It codes for CASSLDSPLADTQYF.

The chain uses TRBV20-1 and TRBJ1-6; no definite D call. CDR1 DFQATT and CDR2 SNEGSKA come from the germline V gene (reference sequence). CDR3 length equals 11 residues. CDR3 region: CGLGSNSPLHF. CDR3 nucleotide sequence: TGCGGTCTAGGGAGTAATTCACCCCTCCACTTT.

This clone was observed a handful of times. The CDR3 DNA is TGTGCTAGTGGTGTTGCGACGGGTAATGAAAAACTGTTTTTT. This translates into CASGVATGNEKLFF. The chain couples TRBV12-5 to TRBJ1-4, with D uncertain. The CDR3 consists of 14 residues. Germline CDR1 LGHNT, CDR2 FRNRAP. Trimming shortened V by 5 bases and J by 4 bases, and 11 bases separated the two germline ends.

CDR3 amino acids: CASSLVGGGLSYNEQFF. The CDR3 DNA follows: TGTGCCAGCAGCTTAGTCGGCGGGGGGCTCTCCTACAATGAGCAGTTCTTC. This sequence joins TRBV11-3 and TRBJ2-1, with 8 positions matching TRBD2. Germline trimming cut 1 base from V and 0 bases from J; bases unmatched to any gene: 5. The germline CDR1 and CDR2 sequences are SGHNT and YENEEA. The CDR3 runs to 17 residues.

This chain links TRBV18 with TRBJ2-2; D remains unclear. The germline V gene encodes CDR1 KGHSH and CDR2 LQKENI. Trimming took off 5 bases at V and 5 bases at J, with 9 bases between the two ends. The CDR3 totals 13 residues. DNA of the CDR3: TGTGCCAGCTCAACCGACTTTACCGGGGAGCTGTTTTTT. It specifies CASSTDFTGELFF.

The chain uses TRBV6-2 or TRBV6-3 and TRBJ2-7; TRBD1 might be the D (6 bases). The germline V gene encodes CDR1 MNHEY and CDR2 SVGEGT. The CDR3 consists of 17 residues. Trimming left V 2 bases short and J 0 bases short, with 17 bases between. The CDR3 nucleotides read TGTGCCAGCAGTTACCCCGGACAGCGAAGGAGCTCCTACGAGCAGTACTTC. It codes for CASSYPGQRRSSYEQYF.